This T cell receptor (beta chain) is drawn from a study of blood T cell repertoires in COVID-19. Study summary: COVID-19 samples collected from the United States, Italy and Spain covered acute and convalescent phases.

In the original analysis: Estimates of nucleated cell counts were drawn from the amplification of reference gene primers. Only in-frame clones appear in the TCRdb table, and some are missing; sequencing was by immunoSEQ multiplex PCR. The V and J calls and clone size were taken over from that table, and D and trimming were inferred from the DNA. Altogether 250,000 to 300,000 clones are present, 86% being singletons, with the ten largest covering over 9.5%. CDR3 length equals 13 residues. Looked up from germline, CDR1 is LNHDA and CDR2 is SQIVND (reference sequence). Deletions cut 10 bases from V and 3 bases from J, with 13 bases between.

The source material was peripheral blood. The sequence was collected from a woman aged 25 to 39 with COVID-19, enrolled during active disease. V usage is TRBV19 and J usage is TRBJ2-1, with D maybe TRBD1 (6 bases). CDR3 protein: CATSGQNYNEQFF. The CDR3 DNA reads TGTGCCACCTCGGGACAAAACTACAATGAGCAGTTCTTC. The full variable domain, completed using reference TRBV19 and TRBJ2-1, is DGGITQSPKYLFRKEGQNVTLSCEQNLNHDAMYWYRQDPGQGLRLIYYSQIVNDFQKGDIAEGYSVSREKKESFPLTVTSAQKNPTAFYLCATSGQNYNEQFFGPGTRLTVL.